A selection of T cell receptor beta chains follows, all from one sample in a study of blood T cells in healthy people across ages. Each CDR3 protein is one row after TCRdb ran MiXCR on the 5' RACE reads. The profile shows around 1,500,000 distinct CDR3 sequences, approximately 42% of them singletons. The sample taken for sequencing was blood. The receptor set was obtained from a woman aged 18-35 years in good health. CDR3s include the opening cysteine and the closing phenylalanine or tryptophan. The order of the fields is V gene, J gene, clone size, D gene, CDR3 DNA, CDR3 protein. D genes are given only for firm matches. Size is omitted from some rows. Given values are once, few, many or a class for expanded clones.

V: TRBV7-9; J: TRBJ1-2; size: NA; D: NA; DNA: TGTGCCAGCAGCACCAACGTCGCAGACTATGGCTACACCTTC; CDR3: CASSTNVADYGYTF
V: TRBV7-4; J: TRBJ2-5; size: few; D: TRBD2; DNA: TGTGCCAGCAGCCTACACGTTAGCGGGGGCGAGACCCAGTACTTC; CDR3: CASSLHVSGGETQYF
V: TRBV5-1; J: TRBJ1-5; size: few; D: NA; DNA: TGCGCCAGCAGCTTGGCTTGGGAAGGGTATCAGCCCCAGCATTTT; CDR3: CASSLAWEGYQPQHF
V: TRBV4-1; J: TRBJ2-1; size: once; D: TRBD2; DNA: TGCGCCAGCAGCCAAGTTCCTAGCGGGAGCGGGGATGAGCAGTTCTTC; CDR3: CASSQVPSGSGDEQFF
V: TRBV27; J: TRBJ2-1; size: NA; D: TRBD1; DNA: TGTGCCAGCAGTACCACCGGGACAGGGACTTACAATGAGCAGTTCTTC; CDR3: CASSTTGTGTYNEQFF
V: TRBV29-1; J: TRBJ2-3; size: few; D: NA; DNA: TGCAGCACCACCTGGGGGGCTAACCGTGATACGCAGTATTTT; CDR3: CSTTWGANRDTQYF
V: TRBV20-1; J: TRBJ2-7; size: NA; D: NA; DNA: TGCAGTGCTAGCACGGGGGACTACGAGCAGTACTTC; CDR3: CSASTGDYEQYF
V: TRBV4-1; J: TRBJ1-2; size: NA; D: TRBD1; DNA: TGCGCCAGCAGCCAAGTCGGGACAGCTAACTATGGCTACACCTTC; CDR3: CASSQVGTANYGYTF
V: TRBV12-3/TRBV12-4; J: TRBJ2-7; size: few; D: TRBD1; DNA: TGTGCCAGCAGTTTCAGGGACAGCGGCTACGAGCAGTACTTC; CDR3: CASSFRDSGYEQYF
V: TRBV12-3/TRBV12-4; J: TRBJ1-6; size: many; D: NA; DNA: TGTGCCAGCAGTTACGGCCGCTCCTATAATTCACCCCTCCACTTT; CDR3: CASSYGRSYNSPLHF
V: TRBV6-5; J: TRBJ1-6; size: NA; D: NA; DNA: TGTGCCAGCAGTTACGACGACACTTCGTCGGCCTATAATTCACCCCTCCACTTT; CDR3: CASSYDDTSSAYNSPLHF
V: TRBV5-6; J: TRBJ1-2; size: NA; D: NA; DNA: TGTGCCAGCAGCTTGTTCGTACTCAACTGGAGCGGCTACACCTTC; CDR3: CASSLFVLNWSGYTF
V: TRBV15; J: TRBJ2-5; size: NA; D: NA; DNA: TGTGCCACCAGAAGGGGGGCAACCGAAGAGACCCAGTACTTC; CDR3: CATRRGATEETQYF
V: TRBV7-2; J: TRBJ2-3; size: few; D: NA; DNA: TGTGCCAGCAGCCTAAAAACGGGAGATACGCAGTATTTT; CDR3: CASSLKTGDTQYF
V: TRBV5-1; J: TRBJ2-7; size: NA; D: TRBD1; DNA: TGCGCCAGCAGCGGATGGACAGGTCTATCCTACGAGCAGTACTTC; CDR3: CASSGWTGLSYEQYF
V: TRBV7-2; J: TRBJ1-5; size: few; D: TRBD1; DNA: TGTGCCAGCAGCCCGGACAGGGGAAGGCATCAGCCCCAGCATTTT; CDR3: CASSPDRGRHQPQHF
V: TRBV10-3; J: TRBJ2-4; size: NA; D: NA; DNA: TGTGCCATCAGTACCACGGGGCGGTCCGGGGAGCAGTACTTC; CDR3: CAISTTGRSGEQYF
V: TRBV10-1; J: TRBJ2-5; size: few; D: NA; DNA: TGCGCCAGCAGTGGAGGGAACCAAGAGACCCAGTACTTC; CDR3: CASSGGNQETQYF
V: TRBV27; J: TRBJ1-4; size: NA; D: NA; DNA: TGTGCCAGCAGCCCCGTGGGCGGAACTAATGAAAAACTGTTTTTT; CDR3: CASSPVGGTNEKLFF
V: TRBV24-1; J: TRBJ2-3; size: NA; D: NA; DNA: TGTGCCACCAGTGAGTTAGATACGCAGTATTTT; CDR3: CATSELDTQYF
V: TRBV29-1; J: TRBJ2-6; size: few; D: TRBD2; DNA: TGCGCGGGGGGACCGAGCTCTGGGGCCAACGTCCTGACTTTC; CDR3: CAGGPSSGANVLTF
V: TRBV6-5; J: TRBJ1-6; size: NA; D: TRBD1; DNA: TGTGCCAGCAGTCCAAAATCCGAGACAGGGGGGCGACCCCTCCACTTT; CDR3: CASSPKSETGGRPLHF
V: TRBV11-2; J: TRBJ2-7; size: few; D: NA; DNA: TGTGCCAGCAGCTTAGATGGGGTAACCTACGAGCAGTACTTC; CDR3: CASSLDGVTYEQYF
V: TRBV5-1; J: TRBJ2-1; size: medium-sized; D: TRBD2; DNA: TGCGCCAGCAGCCATAGCGGGGGATACAATGAGCAGTTCTTC; CDR3: CASSHSGGYNEQFF
V: TRBV10-3; J: TRBJ2-1; size: NA; D: TRBD2; DNA: TGTGCCATCAGTGGGGGGTCGGGAGGGATGTCGTTCTTC; CDR3: CAISGGSGGMSFF
V: TRBV4-2; J: TRBJ2-5; size: NA; D: TRBD2; DNA: TGTGCCAGCAGCCAAGATCCTAGCGGGACCGGGACCCAGTACTTC; CDR3: CASSQDPSGTGTQYF
V: TRBV30; J: TRBJ2-1; size: NA; D: NA; DNA: TGTGCCTGGAGATCTAGCGTAGGCGGGAATGAGCAGTTCTTC; CDR3: CAWRSSVGGNEQFF
V: TRBV6-6; J: TRBJ2-1; size: few; D: NA; DNA: TGTGCCAGCAGTTACTCAGTGAGCTCCTACAATGAGCAGTTCTTC; CDR3: CASSYSVSSYNEQFF
V: TRBV3-1; J: TRBJ2-5; size: NA; D: NA; DNA: TGTGCCAGCAGCCTGCCGCCAGGGACGCAAGAGACCCAGTACTTC; CDR3: CASSLPPGTQETQYF
V: TRBV15; J: TRBJ2-4; size: NA; D: TRBD1; DNA: TGTGCCACCTCCGGCTCGGACAGGGGGAACCTTCAGTACTTC; CDR3: CATSGSDRGNLQYF
V: TRBV2; J: TRBJ2-2; size: NA; D: NA; DNA: TGTGCCAGCACACTAGACCTCACCGGGGAGCTGTTTTTT; CDR3: CASTLDLTGELFF
V: TRBV2; J: TRBJ1-4; size: NA; D: NA; DNA: TGTGCCAGCAGCCGACAGAAGGACTATAATGAAAAACTGTTTTTT; CDR3: CASSRQKDYNEKLFF
V: TRBV20-1; J: TRBJ2-3; size: NA; D: TRBD2; DNA: TGCAGTGCTAGAGCCACTAGCGGGAGCGGAGATACGCAGTATTTT; CDR3: CSARATSGSGDTQYF
V: TRBV6-2/TRBV6-3; J: TRBJ2-7; size: once; D: TRBD2; DNA: TGTGCCAGCAAGGGGCTAGCGGGAGGGGAATCCTACAATGAGCAGTACTTC; CDR3: CASKGLAGGESYNEQYF
V: TRBV4-1; J: TRBJ2-7; size: NA; D: TRBD2; DNA: TGCGCCAGCAGCCACGCTGGCGGGAGGGCCGTCCACGAGCAGTACTTC; CDR3: CASSHAGGRAVHEQYF
V: TRBV18; J: TRBJ2-6; size: many; D: TRBD1; DNA: TGTGCCAGCTCACCGGTGGGACAGGGGACCGGGGCCAACGTCCTGACTTTC; CDR3: CASSPVGQGTGANVLTF
V: TRBV7-9; J: TRBJ1-5; size: NA; D: TRBD1; DNA: TGTGCCAGCAGCTCCGGACAGGGATATAGCAATCAGCCCCAGCATTTT; CDR3: CASSSGQGYSNQPQHF
V: TRBV20-1; J: TRBJ2-7; size: NA; D: NA; DNA: TGCAGTGCTCCTACGACTAGTCAGGCTGAGCAGTACTTC; CDR3: CSAPTTSQAEQYF
V: TRBV20-1; J: TRBJ1-1; size: NA; D: NA; DNA: TGCAGTGCTAGAGATGGTACGACAGAAACTGAAGCTTTCTTT; CDR3: CSARDGTTETEAFF
V: TRBV6-5; J: TRBJ2-7; size: few; D: TRBD2; DNA: TGTGCCAGCAGTTACTCAGCTAGCGGGAGCAAAAAGACCTCCTACGAGCAGTACTTC; CDR3: CASSYSASGSKKTSYEQYF
V: TRBV5-6; J: TRBJ2-6; size: NA; D: TRBD1; DNA: TGTGCCAGCAGCCCTTGGGGACAGTCCTCCTCTGGGGCCAACGTCCTGACTTTC; CDR3: CASSPWGQSSSGANVLTF
V: TRBV6-1; J: TRBJ2-3; size: NA; D: TRBD1; DNA: TGTGCCAGCAGGGTAGTCGGGACAGGCACCTTAGGGGCGGATACGCAGTATTTT; CDR3: CASRVVGTGTLGADTQYF
V: TRBV7-3; J: TRBJ2-2; size: NA; D: TRBD2; DNA: TGTGCCAGCAGAGCGGGGGGGGGTACCGGGGAGCTGTTTTTT; CDR3: CASRAGGGTGELFF
V: TRBV6-1; J: TRBJ2-5; size: NA; D: NA; DNA: TGTGCCAGCAGTGAATTAGGCCCCCGGGAGACCCAGTACTTC; CDR3: CASSELGPRETQYF
V: TRBV10-3; J: TRBJ1-2; size: few; D: NA; DNA: TGTGCCATCAAAGACGGAAACTATGGCTACACCTTC; CDR3: CAIKDGNYGYTF
V: TRBV12-3/TRBV12-4; J: TRBJ2-7; size: NA; D: NA; DNA: TGTGCCAGCAGTTTTTCATCCCACGAGCAGTACTTC; CDR3: CASSFSSHEQYF
V: TRBV12-3/TRBV12-4; J: TRBJ2-5; size: NA; D: TRBD2; DNA: TGTGCCAGCAACAACGGACTGGGGAGGGAGCAGTACTTC; CDR3: CASNNGLGREQYF
V: TRBV11-2; J: TRBJ2-7; size: NA; D: TRBD1; DNA: TGTGCCAGCAGAAGGAACAGGGGGCAATACGAGCAGTACTTC; CDR3: CASRRNRGQYEQYF
V: TRBV5-1; J: TRBJ2-7; size: NA; D: NA; DNA: TGCGCCAGCAGCTGGCGGGACAGCACCTACGAGCAGTACTTC; CDR3: CASSWRDSTYEQYF
V: TRBV10-3; J: TRBJ2-7; size: NA; D: NA; DNA: TGTGCCATCAGTGAAAGGGTAGAGAACGAGCAGTACTTC; CDR3: CAISERVENEQYF
V: TRBV3-1; J: TRBJ2-3; size: few; D: NA; DNA: TGTGCCAGCAGCCCAGTTGGCGGTACGCAGTATTTT; CDR3: CASSPVGGTQYF
V: TRBV11-2; J: TRBJ2-1; size: NA; D: TRBD2; DNA: TGTGCCAGCAGCTTACCCAGTAGCGGGACTGAAGAGACCCAGTTCTTC; CDR3: CASSLPSSGTEETQFF